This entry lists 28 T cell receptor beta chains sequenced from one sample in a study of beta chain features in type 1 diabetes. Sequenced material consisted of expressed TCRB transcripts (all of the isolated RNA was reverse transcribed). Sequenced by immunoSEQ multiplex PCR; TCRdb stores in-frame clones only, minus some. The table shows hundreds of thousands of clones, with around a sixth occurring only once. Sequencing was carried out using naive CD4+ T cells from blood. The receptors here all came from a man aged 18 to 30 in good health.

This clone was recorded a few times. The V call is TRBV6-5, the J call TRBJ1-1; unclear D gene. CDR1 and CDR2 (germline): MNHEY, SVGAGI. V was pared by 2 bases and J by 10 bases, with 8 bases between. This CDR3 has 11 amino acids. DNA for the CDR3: TGTGCCAGCAGTTACATTGGGCGAGCTTTCTTT. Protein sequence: CASSYIGRAFF.

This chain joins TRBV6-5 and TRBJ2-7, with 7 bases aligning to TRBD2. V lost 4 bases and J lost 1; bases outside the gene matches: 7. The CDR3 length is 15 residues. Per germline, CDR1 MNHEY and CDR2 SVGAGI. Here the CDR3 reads CASSSQRGGSYEQYF. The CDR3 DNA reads TGTGCCAGCAGTTCCCAAAGGGGAGGGTCCTACGAGCAGTACTTC.

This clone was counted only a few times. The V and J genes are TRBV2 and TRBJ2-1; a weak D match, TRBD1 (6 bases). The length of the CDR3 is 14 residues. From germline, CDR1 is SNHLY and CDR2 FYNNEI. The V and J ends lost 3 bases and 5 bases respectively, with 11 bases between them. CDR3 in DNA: TGTGCCAGCAGTGACGAACAGGGAAACAATGAGCAGTTCTTC. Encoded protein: CASSDEQGNNEQFF.

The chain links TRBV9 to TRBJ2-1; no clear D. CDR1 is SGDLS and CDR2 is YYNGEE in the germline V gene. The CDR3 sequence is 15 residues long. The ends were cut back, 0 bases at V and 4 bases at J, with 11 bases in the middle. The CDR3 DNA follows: TGTGCCAGCAGCGTAGTAAGCGCGCCATACAATGAGCAGTTCTTC. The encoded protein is CASSVVSAPYNEQFF.

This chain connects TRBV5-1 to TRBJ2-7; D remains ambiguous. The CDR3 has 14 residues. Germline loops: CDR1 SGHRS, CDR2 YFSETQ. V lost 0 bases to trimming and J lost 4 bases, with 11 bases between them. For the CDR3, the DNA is TGCGCCAGCAGCTTGGCGTCTACGGGTTACGAGCAGTACTTC. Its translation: CASSLASTGYEQYF.

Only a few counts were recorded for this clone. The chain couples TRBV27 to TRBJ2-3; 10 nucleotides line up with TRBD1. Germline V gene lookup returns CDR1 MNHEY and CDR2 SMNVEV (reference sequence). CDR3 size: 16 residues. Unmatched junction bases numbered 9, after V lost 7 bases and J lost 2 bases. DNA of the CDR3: TGTGCCAGCAAAAGGTCCGGGACAGGGGCCACAGATACGCAGTATTTT. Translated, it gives CASKRSGTGATDTQYF.

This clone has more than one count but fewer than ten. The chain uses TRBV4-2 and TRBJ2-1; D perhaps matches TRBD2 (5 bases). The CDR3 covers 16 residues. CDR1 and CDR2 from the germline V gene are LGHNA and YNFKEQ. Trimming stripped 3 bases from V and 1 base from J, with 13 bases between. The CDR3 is CASSQSRGRSYNEQFF. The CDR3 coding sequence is TGTGCCAGCAGCCAGTCACGGGGTAGGTCCTACAATGAGCAGTTCTTC.

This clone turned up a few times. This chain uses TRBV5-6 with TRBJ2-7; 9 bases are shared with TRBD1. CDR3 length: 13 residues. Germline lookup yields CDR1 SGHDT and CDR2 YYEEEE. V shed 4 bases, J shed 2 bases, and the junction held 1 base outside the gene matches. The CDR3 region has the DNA TGTGCCAGCAGCAGGACAGGGGCCTACGAGCAGTACTTC. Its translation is CASSRTGAYEQYF.

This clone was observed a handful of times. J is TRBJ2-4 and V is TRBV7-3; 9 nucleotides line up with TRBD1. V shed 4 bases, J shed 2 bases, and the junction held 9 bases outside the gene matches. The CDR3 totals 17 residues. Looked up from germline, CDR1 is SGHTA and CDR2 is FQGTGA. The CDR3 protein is CASSSRDRDLSKNIQYF. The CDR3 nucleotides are TGTGCCAGCAGCTCCCGGGACAGGGACCTCTCCAAAAACATTCAGTACTTC.

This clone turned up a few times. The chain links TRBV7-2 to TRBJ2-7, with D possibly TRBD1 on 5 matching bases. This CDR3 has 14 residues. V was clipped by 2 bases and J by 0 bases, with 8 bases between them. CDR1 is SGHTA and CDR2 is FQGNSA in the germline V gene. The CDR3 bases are TGTGCCAGCAGCTTAACCAGGGCCTCCTACGAGCAGTACTTC. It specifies CASSLTRASYEQYF.

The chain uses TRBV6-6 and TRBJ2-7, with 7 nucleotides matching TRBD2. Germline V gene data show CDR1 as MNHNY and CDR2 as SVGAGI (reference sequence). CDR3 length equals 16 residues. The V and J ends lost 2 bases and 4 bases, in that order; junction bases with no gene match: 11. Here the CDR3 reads CASSYPSSSGNYEQYF. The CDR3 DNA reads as TGTGCCAGCAGTTACCCCTCATCTAGCGGAAATTACGAGCAGTACTTC.

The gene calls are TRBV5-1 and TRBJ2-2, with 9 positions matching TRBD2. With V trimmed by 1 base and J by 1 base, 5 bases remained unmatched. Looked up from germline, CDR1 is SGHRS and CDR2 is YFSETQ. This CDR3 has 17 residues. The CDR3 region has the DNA TGCGCCAGCAGCTTGAAGCGGGGGGCCGAGAACACCGGGGAGCTGTTTTTT. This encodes CASSLKRGAENTGELFF. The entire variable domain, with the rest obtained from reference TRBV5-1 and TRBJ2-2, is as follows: KAGVTQTPRYLIKTRGQQVTLSCSPISGHRSVSWYQQTPGQGLQFLFEYFSETQRNKGNFPGRFSGRQFSNSRSEMNVSTLELGDSALYLCASSLKRGAENTGELFFGEGSRLTVL.

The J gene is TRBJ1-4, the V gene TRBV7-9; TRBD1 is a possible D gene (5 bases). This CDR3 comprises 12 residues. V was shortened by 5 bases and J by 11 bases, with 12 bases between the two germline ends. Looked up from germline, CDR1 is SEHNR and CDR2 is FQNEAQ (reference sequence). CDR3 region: CASSLSGDKLFF. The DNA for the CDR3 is TGTGCCAGCAGCCTCTCCGGGGACAAACTGTTTTTT.

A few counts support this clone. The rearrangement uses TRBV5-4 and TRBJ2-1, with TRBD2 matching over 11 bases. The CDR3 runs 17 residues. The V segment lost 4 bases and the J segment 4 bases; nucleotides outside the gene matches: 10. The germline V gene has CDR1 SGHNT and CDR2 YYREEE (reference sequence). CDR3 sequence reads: CASSRTGRTSGYNEQFF. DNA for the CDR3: TGTGCCAGCAGCCGAACGGGGAGGACTAGCGGGTACAATGAGCAGTTCTTC.

CDR3 loop: CAWSVLGPYEQYF. As DNA, the CDR3 is TGTGCCTGGAGTGTACTTGGGCCCTACGAGCAGTACTTC. V is TRBV30 and J is TRBJ2-7; D call uncertain. Trimming shortened V by 0 bases and J by 2 bases, and 8 bases separated the two germline ends. The germline V gene encodes CDR1 GTSNPN and CDR2 SVGIG (reference sequence). The CDR3 contains 13 residues.

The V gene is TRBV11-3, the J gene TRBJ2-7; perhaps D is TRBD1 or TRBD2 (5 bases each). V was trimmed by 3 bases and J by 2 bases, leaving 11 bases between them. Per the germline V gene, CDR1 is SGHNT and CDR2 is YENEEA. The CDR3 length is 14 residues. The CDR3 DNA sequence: TGTGCCAGCAGCTTGGGACGGGGAGCCTACGAGCAGTACTTC. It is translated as CASSLGRGAYEQYF.

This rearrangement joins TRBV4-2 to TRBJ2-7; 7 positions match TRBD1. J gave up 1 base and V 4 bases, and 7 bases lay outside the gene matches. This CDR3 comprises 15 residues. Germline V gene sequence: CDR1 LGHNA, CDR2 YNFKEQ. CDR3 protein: CASSPEDRLSYEQYF. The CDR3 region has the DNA TGTGCCAGCAGCCCAGAGGACAGGTTATCCTACGAGCAGTACTTC.

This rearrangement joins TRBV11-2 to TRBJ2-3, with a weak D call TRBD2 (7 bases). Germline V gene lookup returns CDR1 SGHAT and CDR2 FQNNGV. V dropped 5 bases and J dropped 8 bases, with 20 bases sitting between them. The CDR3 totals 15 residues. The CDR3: CASSPIAGAQGTQYF. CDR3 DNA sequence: TGTGCCAGCAGCCCCATCGCGGGGGCCCAGGGTACGCAGTATTTT.

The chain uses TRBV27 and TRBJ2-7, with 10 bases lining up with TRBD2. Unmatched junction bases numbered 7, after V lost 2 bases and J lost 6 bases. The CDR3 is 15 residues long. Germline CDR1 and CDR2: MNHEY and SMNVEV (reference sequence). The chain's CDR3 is CASSLAPSGRGEQYF. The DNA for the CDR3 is TGTGCCAGCAGTTTAGCCCCTAGCGGGAGAGGCGAGCAGTACTTC.

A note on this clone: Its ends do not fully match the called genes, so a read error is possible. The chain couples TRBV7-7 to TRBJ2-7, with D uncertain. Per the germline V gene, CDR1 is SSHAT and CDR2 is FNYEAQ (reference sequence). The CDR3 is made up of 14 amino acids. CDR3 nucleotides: TGTGCTAGCAGCCCCCGACTGGGAACCTACGAGCAGTACTTC. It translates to CASSPRLGTYEQYF.

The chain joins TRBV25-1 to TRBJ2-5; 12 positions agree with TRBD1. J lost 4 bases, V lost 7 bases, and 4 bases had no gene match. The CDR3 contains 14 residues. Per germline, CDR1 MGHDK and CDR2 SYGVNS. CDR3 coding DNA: TGTGCCAGCACGCGGGACAGGGGGCTAGAGACCCAGTACTTC. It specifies CASTRDRGLETQYF. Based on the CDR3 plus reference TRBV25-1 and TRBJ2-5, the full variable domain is EADIYQTPRYLVIGTGKKITLECSQTMGHDKMYWYQQDPGMELHLIHYSYGVNSTEKGDLSSESTVSRIRTEHFPLTLESARPSHTSQYLCASTRDRGLETQYFGPGTRLLVL.

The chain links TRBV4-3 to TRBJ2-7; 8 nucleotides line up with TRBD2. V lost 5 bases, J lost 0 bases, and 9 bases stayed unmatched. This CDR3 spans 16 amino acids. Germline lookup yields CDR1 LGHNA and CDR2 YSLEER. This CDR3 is CASSTSLAGSSYEQYF. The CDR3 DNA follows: TGCGCCAGCAGCACCAGTTTAGCGGGGAGCTCCTACGAGCAGTACTTC.

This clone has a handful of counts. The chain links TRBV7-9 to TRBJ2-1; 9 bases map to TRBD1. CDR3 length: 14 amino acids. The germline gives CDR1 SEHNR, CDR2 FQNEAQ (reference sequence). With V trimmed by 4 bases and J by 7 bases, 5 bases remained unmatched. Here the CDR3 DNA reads TGTGCCAGCAGCTCACAGGGGGCGCCTAATGAGCAGTTCTTC. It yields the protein CASSSQGAPNEQFF.

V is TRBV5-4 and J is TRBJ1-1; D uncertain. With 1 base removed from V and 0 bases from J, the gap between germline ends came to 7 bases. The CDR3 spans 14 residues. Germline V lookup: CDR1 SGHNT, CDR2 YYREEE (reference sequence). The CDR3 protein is CASSLSSMNTEAFF. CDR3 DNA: TGTGCCAGCAGCTTGAGCAGCATGAACACTGAAGCTTTCTTT.

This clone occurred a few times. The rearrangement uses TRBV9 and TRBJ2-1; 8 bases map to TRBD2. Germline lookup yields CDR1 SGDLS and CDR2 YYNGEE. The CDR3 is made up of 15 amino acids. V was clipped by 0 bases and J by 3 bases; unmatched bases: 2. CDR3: CASSVVAGLYNEQFF. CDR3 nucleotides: TGTGCCAGCAGCGTAGTAGCGGGACTCTACAATGAGCAGTTCTTC. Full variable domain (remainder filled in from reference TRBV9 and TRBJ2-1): DSGVTQTPKHLITATGQRVTLRCSPRSGDLSVYWYQQSLDQGLQFLIQYYNGEERAKGNILERFSAQQFPDLHSELNLSSLELGDSALYFCASSVVAGLYNEQFFGPGTRLTVL.

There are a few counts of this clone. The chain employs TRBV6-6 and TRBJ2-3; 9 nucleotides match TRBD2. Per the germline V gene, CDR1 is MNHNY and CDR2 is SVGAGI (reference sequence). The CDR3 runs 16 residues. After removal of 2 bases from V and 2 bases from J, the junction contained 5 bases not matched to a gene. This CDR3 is CASSYGSSGITDTQYF. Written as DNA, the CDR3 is TGTGCCAGCAGTTACGGGTCTAGCGGGATCACAGATACGCAGTATTTT.

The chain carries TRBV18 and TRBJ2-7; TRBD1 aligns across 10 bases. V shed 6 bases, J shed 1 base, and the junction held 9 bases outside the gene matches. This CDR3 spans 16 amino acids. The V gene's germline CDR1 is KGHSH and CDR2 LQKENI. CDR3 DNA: TGTGCCAGCTCTCCCAACAGGACAGGGGGGTCCTACGAGCAGTACTTC. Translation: CASSPNRTGGSYEQYF.

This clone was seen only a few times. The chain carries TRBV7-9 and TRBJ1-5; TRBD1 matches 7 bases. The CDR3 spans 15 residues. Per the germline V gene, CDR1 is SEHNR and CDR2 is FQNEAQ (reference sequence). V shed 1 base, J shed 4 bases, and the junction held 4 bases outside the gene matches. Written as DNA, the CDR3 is TGTGCCAGCAGCTTAGGTGGGACAGCTAATCAGCCCCAGCATTTT. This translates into CASSLGGTANQPQHF. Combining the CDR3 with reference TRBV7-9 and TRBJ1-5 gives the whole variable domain DTGVSQNPRHKITKRGQNVTFRCDPISEHNRLYWYRQTLGQGPEFLTYFQNEAQLEKSRLLSDRFSAERPKGSFSTLEIQRTEQGDSAMYLCASSLGGTANQPQHFGDGTRLSIL.